A single sample gave rise to the 5 T cell receptor beta chains below, sequenced in a study of T cells after yellow fever vaccination. MiXCR, applied by TCRdb to the 5' RACE reads, yields one record per CDR3 protein. The sample holds 300,000 to 350,000 distinct CDR3 sequences, 4% to 5.5% seen once. The sample consisted of PBMCs, taken 15 days after the yellow fever booster vaccination. These receptors all come from a young man who received the YFV17D yellow fever vaccine.

The rearrangement joins TRBV15 to TRBJ1-4, with 10 bases identical to TRBD1. CDR3 length: 16 residues. Germline trimming cut 3 bases from V and 8 bases from J; bases unmatched to any gene: 9. Germline V gene sequence: CDR1 LNHNV, CDR2 YYDKDF (reference sequence). This CDR3 reads CATSSGARTGGEKLFF. CDR3 in DNA: TGTGCCACCAGCAGTGGTGCCCGGACAGGGGGAGAAAAACTGTTTTTT. The entire variable domain, with the rest obtained from reference TRBV15 and TRBJ1-4, is as follows: DAMVIQNPRYQVTQFGKPVTLSCSQTLNHNVMYWYQQKSSQAPKLLFHYYDKDFNNEADTPDNFQSRRPNTSFCFLDIRSPGLGDTAMYLCATSSGARTGGEKLFFGSGTQLSVL.

A few counts support this clonotype. This chain joins TRBV27 and TRBJ1-6; D is uncertain. This CDR3 has 15 amino acids. Germline loops: CDR1 MNHEY, CDR2 SMNVEV (reference sequence). Trimming left V 2 bases short and J 0 bases short, with 5 bases between. This chain's CDR3 is CASSLVRSYNSPLHF. The CDR3 bases are TGTGCCAGCAGTTTAGTCCGCTCCTATAATTCACCCCTCCACTTT.

This clonotype has at least ten counts. The chain employs TRBV4-1 and TRBJ1-4; tentatively, D is TRBD1 (6 bases). CDR1 MGHRA and CDR2 YSYEKL come from the germline V gene. The V gene lost 8 bases and the J gene lost 6 bases, with 19 bases spanning the gap. The CDR3 contains 15 residues. CDR3 coding DNA: TGCGCCAGCCGTCGTCGGACAGACTCATATGAAAAACTGTTTTTT. Translated: CASRRRTDSYEKLFF.

This clonotype was observed at least ten times. The chain has TRBV12-3 or TRBV12-4 and TRBJ2-5, with 16 bases matching TRBD2. The CDR3 spans 18 residues. J gave up 2 bases and V 6 bases, and 9 bases lay outside the gene matches. The CDR3 sequence is CASSHPGLAGGQQETQYF. As DNA, the CDR3 is TGTGCCAGCAGCCACCCGGGACTAGCGGGGGGGCAACAAGAGACCCAGTACTTC.

There are many counts of this clonotype. The chain is built from TRBV4-2 and TRBJ1-2; 8 bases match TRBD1. This CDR3 is 15 amino acids long. J was trimmed by 4 bases and V by 0 bases; bases with no gene match: 4. The germline V gene encodes CDR1 LGHNA and CDR2 YNFKEQ. For the CDR3, the DNA is TGTGCCAGCAGCCAAGAGCAGGGGGCGGGCTATGGCTACACCTTC. As protein: CASSQEQGAGYGYTF.